This TCR beta chain was documented in a study of shared clonotypes between healthy human individuals. The CDR3 has 11 residues. Per the germline V gene, CDR1 is DFQATT and CDR2 is SNEGSKA (reference sequence). V was clipped by 4 bases and J by 6 bases; unmatched bases: 2. TCRdb keeps only in-frame clones here, not all; method: immunoSEQ multiplex PCR. The table lists under 1,100,000 clones, roughly 70% of them singletons, with about 1.5% in the top ten. The specimen sequenced was memory CD4+ T cells sorted from blood. The subset is: CD45RA-negative fraction. This chain links TRBV20-1 with TRBJ1-2, with TRBD1 identical over 7 bases. The TCR sequence derives from a man between 18 and 35 years old in good health. The CDR3 is CSATQGNGYTF. The CDR3 DNA is TGCAGTGCTACACAGGGGAATGGCTACACCTTC.